A single sample gave rise to the 2 T cell receptor beta chains below, sequenced in a study of blood T cells in healthy people across ages. Then a second PCR, running roughly 7 to 11 cycles, was carried out with a sample-barcoded 5' primer and a J-beta primer mix. Each CDR3 protein gets one entry after TCRdb re-called the 5' RACE reads with MiXCR. Of fewer than 800,000 distinct CDR3 sequences listed, roughly 21% were seen once; the top ten hold roughly 3.9%. Sequencing was performed on blood. These receptors were collected from a man aged 65 to 85 in good health.

The genes are TRBV5-5 and TRBJ2-2, with TRBD1 matching 10 bases. Trimming at V came to 0 bases and at J to 5 bases, leaving 7 bases not matched to a gene. The CDR3 loop spans 17 amino acids. Germline values: CDR1 SGHKS, CDR2 YYEKEE (reference sequence). The CDR3 here is CASSLAGQGVETGELFF. The CDR3 nucleotides read TGTGCCAGCAGCTTGGCCGGACAGGGGGTCGAAACCGGGGAGCTGTTTTTT.

This clonotype has just a few counts. V gene TRBV5-1 combines with J gene TRBJ2-1; D may correspond to TRBD1 or TRBD2 (5 bases each). Germline-derived CDR1 and CDR2 are SGHRS and YFSETQ. This CDR3 spans 15 amino acids. Trimming removed 0 bases from V and 3 bases from J, with 10 bases in between. The CDR3 reads CASSLVRGFYNEQFF. Here the CDR3 DNA reads TGCGCCAGCAGCTTGGTGAGGGGTTTCTACAATGAGCAGTTCTTC. The whole variable domain, filled in from reference TRBV5-1 and TRBJ2-1, reads KAGVTQTPRYLIKTRGQQVTLSCSPISGHRSVSWYQQTPGQGLQFLFEYFSETQRNKGNFPGRFSGRQFSNSRSEMNVSTLELGDSALYLCASSLVRGFYNEQFFGPGTRLTVL.